This TCR beta chain came from a study of T-cell reconstitution after alpha-beta-depleted transplantation in children. A TCRbeta library incorporating unique molecular identifiers was prepared. TCRdb re-analysed the PCR reads in MiXCR, keeping a single row per CDR3 protein. The sample shows 600,000 to 700,000 distinct CDR3 sequences, roughly 15% of them seen only once. The germline CDR1 and CDR2 sequences are KGHSH and LQKENI. The CDR3 totals 15 residues. Trimming took off 6 bases at V and 0 bases at J, with 15 bases between the two ends. The material was PBMCs from the stem cell graft donor, obtained from the stem cell graft. This clonotype originated in a human donor who donated a stem cell graft to a child with acute myeloid leukemia. This chain uses TRBV18 with TRBJ2-7; TRBD1 might be the D (6 bases). The chain's CDR3 is CASSQGQLSSYEQYF. The DNA of the CDR3 is TGTGCCAGCTCGCAAGGACAGCTAAGCTCCTACGAGCAGTACTTC.